These T cell receptor beta chains were read from a single sample in a study of blood T cell repertoires in COVID-19. Sequencing was performed with immunoSEQ multiplex PCR; in TCRdb, only in-frame clones are kept and a portion is missing. The sample lists roughly 200,000 clones, approximately 79% occurring once. Source material: peripheral blood. These receptors all stem from a man aged 45-60 years who had recovered from COVID-19. Both conserved end residues are part of each CDR3. A D gene is named only where the DNA matches it firmly. For some rows the clone size is stated as once, few or many, or as a class when expanded; others skip it.

-	-	TRBV19	TRBJ2-5	CASSWAAQETQYF	TGTGCCAGTAGTTGGGCAGCTCAAGAGACCCAGTACTTC
once	TRBD1	TRBV6-5	TRBJ1-5	CASIFGTASNQPQHF	TGTGCCAGCATCTTCGGGACAGCTAGCAATCAGCCCCAGCATTTT
-	-	TRBV14	TRBJ2-1	CASSQYGSVGANYNEQFF	TGTGCCAGCAGCCAATACGGTTCGGTGGGGGCTAATTACAATGAGCAGTTCTTC
once	TRBD2	TRBV7-2	TRBJ2-1	CASSPWGSGTNEQFF	TGTGCCAGCAGCCCGTGGGGTAGCGGGACGAATGAGCAGTTCTTC
few	-	TRBV12-3/TRBV12-4	TRBJ2-7	CASSSQGYEQYF	TGTGCCAGCAGTTCACAGGGCTACGAGCAGTACTTC
many	-	TRBV12-3/TRBV12-4	TRBJ1-1	CASAPGQNTEAFF	TGTGCCAGCGCTCCGGGACAGAACACTGAAGCTTTCTTT
-	-	TRBV5-1	TRBJ2-7	CASSQGSYEQYF	TGCGCCAGCAGCCAGGGCTCCTACGAGCAGTACTTC
-	-	TRBV7-9	TRBJ2-1	CASSLGLDPSEQFF	TGTGCCAGCAGCTTAGGACTAGATCCTAGTGAGCAGTTCTTC
once	-	TRBV29-1	TRBJ2-1	CSGRYNEQFF	TGCAGTGGGAGGTACAATGAGCAGTTCTTC
once	TRBD2	TRBV19	TRBJ2-7	CASSEGLSNSYEQYF	TGTGCCAGTAGTGAGGGACTATCGAACTCCTACGAGCAGTACTTC
-	-	TRBV19	TRBJ2-3	CASSAPRETDTQYF	TGTGCCAGTAGTGCCCCCCGCGAGACAGATACGCAGTATTTT
-	-	TRBV6-2/TRBV6-3	TRBJ2-7	CASSYVSTGGQYF	TGTGCCAGCAGTTACGTATCAACCGGGGGGCAGTACTTC
-	TRBD1	TRBV28	TRBJ2-3	CASSTPPPGQGTDTQYF	TGTGCCAGCAGCACTCCACCACCGGGACAGGGGACAGATACGCAGTATTTT
-	-	TRBV27	TRBJ1-5	CASSFSQNQPQHF	TGTGCCAGCAGTTTCTCACAGAATCAGCCCCAGCATTTT
-	TRBD1	TRBV29-1	TRBJ1-4	CSVGQGAGEKLFF	TGCAGCGTTGGCCAGGGGGCAGGTGAAAAACTGTTTTTT
-	-	TRBV29-1	TRBJ2-3	CSAQTGDTQYF	TGCAGCGCTCAAACAGGAGATACGCAGTATTTT
few	TRBD1	TRBV10-3	TRBJ2-7	CAISESTGRHEQYF	TGTGCCATCAGTGAGTCGACAGGGCGCCACGAGCAGTACTTC
-	-	TRBV5-1	TRBJ2-5	CASSLAWRAGETQYF	TGCGCCAGCAGCCTAGCCTGGAGGGCCGGAGAGACCCAGTACTTC
-	-	TRBV5-1	TRBJ1-3	CARVLQDVSSGNTIYF	TGCGCCAGGGTTTTACAGGACGTTAGCTCTGGAAACACCATATATTTT
-	-	TRBV7-2	TRBJ2-7	CASSLDWYEQYF	TGTGCCAGCAGCTTGGACTGGTACGAGCAGTACTTC
-	-	TRBV27	TRBJ2-7	CASSLYGASYEQYF	TGTGCCAGCAGTTTATATGGGGCGTCCTACGAGCAGTACTTC
-	-	TRBV15	TRBJ1-1	CATSRDRGFRNTEAFF	TGTGCCACCAGCAGAGATCGGGGGTTTCGGAACACTGAAGCTTTCTTT
-	TRBD1	TRBV12-3/TRBV12-4	TRBJ1-1	CASGEQGDSEAFF	TGTGCCAGCGGCGAACAGGGGGACTCTGAAGCTTTCTTT
-	TRBD1	TRBV11-2	TRBJ2-1	CASRTNRGQTNEQFF	TGTGCCAGCAGAACCAACCGGGGACAGACCAATGAGCAGTTCTTC
once	TRBD1	TRBV14	TRBJ1-3	CASSQDFGRGRDTIYF	TGTGCCAGCAGCCAAGACTTCGGAAGGGGGCGAGACACCATATATTTT
-	-	TRBV5-3	TRBJ2-1	CARSLVEGGTYNEQFF	TGTGCCAGAAGCTTGGTAGAAGGAGGGACCTACAATGAGCAGTTCTTC
-	TRBD1	TRBV5-6	TRBJ1-6	CASSRRQGFSPLHF	TGTGCCAGCAGCCGAAGACAGGGGTTTTCACCCCTCCACTTT
once	TRBD1	TRBV6-2/TRBV6-3	TRBJ2-7	CASSYSRDRGHYEQYF	TGTGCCAGCAGTTATTCGAGGGACAGGGGGCACTACGAGCAGTACTTC
once	-	TRBV19	TRBJ1-2	CASSIDGLGGYGYTF	TGTGCCAGTAGTATAGACGGTTTGGGGGGCTATGGCTACACCTTC
-	TRBD1	TRBV5-1	TRBJ2-1	CASSLQGISNEQFF	TGCGCCAGCAGCTTACAGGGGATTAGCAATGAGCAGTTCTTC
-	TRBD1	TRBV19	TRBJ2-7	CASSPGTGMGEQYF	TGTGCCAGTAGTCCCGGGACAGGGATGGGCGAGCAGTACTTC
few	-	TRBV10-3	TRBJ2-1	CAISIGVGYNEQFF	TGTGCCATCAGTATAGGGGTAGGCTACAATGAGCAGTTCTTC
-	TRBD2	TRBV4-1	TRBJ2-5	CASSRKPGKTSGKETQYF	TGCGCCAGCAGCCGAAAGCCGGGTAAGACTAGCGGGAAAGAGACCCAGTACTTC
-	-	TRBV29-1	TRBJ1-1	CSVEFRANTEAFF	TGCAGCGTTGAATTCAGGGCGAACACTGAAGCTTTCTTT
-	TRBD1	TRBV27	TRBJ2-3	CASSRRQGADTQYF	TGTGCCAGCAGTAGAAGACAGGGGGCAGATACGCAGTATTTT
once	TRBD1	TRBV5-1	TRBJ2-2	CASSRSGQGNTGELFF	TGCGCCAGCAGCCGATCGGGACAGGGGAACACCGGGGAGCTGTTTTTT
-	-	TRBV9	TRBJ1-2	CASSPRATVYGYTF	TGTGCCAGCAGCCCCCGTGCGACAGTCTATGGCTACACCTTC
-	TRBD2	TRBV9	TRBJ2-1	CASSVGLAVFNEQFF	TGTGCCAGCAGCGTTGGACTAGCCGTATTCAATGAGCAGTTCTTC
few	-	TRBV24-1	TRBJ2-3	CATSDPTTGYGTDTQYF	TGTGCCACCAGTGACCCTACAACAGGCTACGGCACAGATACGCAGTATTTT
-	-	TRBV7-8	TRBJ1-4	CASSLLGGGWGTTNEKLFF	TGTGCCAGCAGCTTATTAGGCGGAGGTTGGGGTACAACTAATGAAAAACTGTTTTTT
-	TRBD1	TRBV10-3	TRBJ1-2	CAISDWDRVYYGYTF	TGTGCCATCAGTGATTGGGACAGGGTCTACTATGGCTACACCTTC
-	-	TRBV28	TRBJ2-1	CASSTRDSWFF	TGTGCCAGCAGCACCCGGGACTCATGGTTCTTC
-	-	TRBV20-1	TRBJ2-5	CSASIARRETQYF	TGCAGTGCTAGTATAGCTCGGCGGGAGACCCAGTACTTC
once	TRBD2	TRBV4-2	TRBJ2-1	CASSQPGTNNEQFF	TGTGCCAGCAGCCAACCCGGGACTAACAATGAGCAGTTCTTC
-	-	TRBV5-8	TRBJ2-7	CASSLDGSRGYEQYF	TGTGCCAGCAGCTTGGACGGCAGCCGGGGCTACGAGCAGTACTTC
-	-	TRBV4-3	TRBJ1-2	CASSQDLAAVYGYTF	TGCGCCAGCAGCCAAGATTTGGCGGCAGTCTATGGCTACACCTTC
-	-	TRBV6-5	TRBJ1-6	CASRENDSSLHF	TGTGCCAGCAGGGAGAATGACAGTTCCCTCCACTTT
-	-	TRBV7-3	TRBJ2-1	CASSLMSRDEQFF	TGTGCCAGCAGCTTAATGTCCCGAGATGAGCAGTTCTTC
few	-	TRBV21-1	TRBJ1-2	CASSKVGAGGANGYTF	TGTGCCAGCAGCAAAGTTGGGGCAGGGGGCGCGAATGGCTACACCTTC
-	TRBD1	TRBV29-1	TRBJ2-7	CSARTGGLSEQYF	TGCAGTGCGAGGACAGGGGGCCTTTCCGAGCAGTACTTC
once	TRBD1	TRBV30	TRBJ2-1	CAWSVLWTGLFF	TGTGCCTGGAGTGTACTCTGGACAGGGCTGTTCTTC
-	TRBD1	TRBV2	TRBJ2-7	CAQGGQVIYEQYF	TGTGCCCAAGGGGGACAGGTAATCTACGAGCAGTACTTC
once	-	TRBV15	TRBJ1-5	CATSRDGPQPQHF	TGTGCCACCAGCAGAGATGGGCCCCAGCCCCAGCATTTT
once	-	TRBV23-1	TRBJ2-5	CASSRLQETQYF	TGCGCCAGCAGTCGACTACAAGAGACCCAGTACTTC
-	-	TRBV24-1	TRBJ1-5	CATSGVGSGPQHF	TGTGCCACCAGTGGGGTGGGCAGCGGGCCCCAGCATTTT
-	TRBD1	TRBV4-2	TRBJ2-7	CASSQPGQGDYEQYF	TGTGCCAGCAGCCAGCCGGGACAGGGGGATTACGAGCAGTACTTC
-	-	TRBV5-1	TRBJ2-1	CASSSRLGPYNEQFF	TGCGCCAGCAGCTCTAGACTAGGCCCCTACAATGAGCAGTTCTTC
-	-	TRBV20-1	TRBJ2-7	CSASTGKGPYEQYF	TGCAGTGCTAGTACGGGAAAAGGGCCCTACGAGCAGTACTTC